This TCR beta chain is drawn from a study of long-term antiretroviral therapy in people with HIV. Findings and limits, study-wide: Repertoire composition at all time points was dominated by clones that had expanded before ART. Specimen acquisition occurred between about 2004 and 2017, potentially under older ART regimens. Repertoires from HIV showed CDR3 length ranges narrower than those of controls.

V was pared by 5 bases and J by 5 bases, with 8 bases between. The CDR3 extends over 12 amino acids. CDR1 MGHRA and CDR2 YSYEKL come from the germline V gene. Note on this clone: What it recognizes is unknown.

At survey level, the immunoSEQ assay was run in its v3.0 version. Per-sample targets for sequencing were about 35,000-50,000 T-cell genomes. Profiled with immunoSEQ multiplex PCR; TCRdb holds only in-frame clones, not every one. The repertoire holds over 15,000 clones, with 77% as singletons. J is TRBJ2-3 and V is TRBV4-1, with unresolved D. The origin of this receptor is a man aged 35 to 55 with HIV. The specimen comprised unsorted PBMCs, sampled 2.1 years after starting antiretroviral therapy. CDR3 nucleotide sequence: TGCGCCAGCAGCTGGGTCTTAGATACGCAGTATTTT. Translating it yields CASSWVLDTQYF.